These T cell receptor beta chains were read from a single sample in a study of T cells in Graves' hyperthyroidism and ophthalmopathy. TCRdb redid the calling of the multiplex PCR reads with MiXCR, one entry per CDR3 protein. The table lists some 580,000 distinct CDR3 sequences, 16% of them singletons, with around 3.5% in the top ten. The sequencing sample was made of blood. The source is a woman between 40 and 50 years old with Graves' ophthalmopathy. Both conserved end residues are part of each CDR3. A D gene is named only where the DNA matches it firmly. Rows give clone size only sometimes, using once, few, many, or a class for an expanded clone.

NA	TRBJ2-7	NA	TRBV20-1	TGCAGTGCTAGAGACCAATCCGGGACTGACTACGAGCAGTACTTC	CSARDQSGTDYEQYF
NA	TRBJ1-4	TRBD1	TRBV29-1	TGCAGCGTTAGATCAGGGGGCACTAATGAAAAACTGTTTTTT	CSVRSGGTNEKLFF
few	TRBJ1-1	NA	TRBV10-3	TGTGCCATCAGTGAGTCGAGGGGGATGAACACTGAAGCTTTCTTT	CAISESRGMNTEAFF
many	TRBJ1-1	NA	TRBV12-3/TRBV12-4	TGTGCCAGCAGTTTTCAACAGATTGAAGCTTTCTTT	CASSFQQIEAFF
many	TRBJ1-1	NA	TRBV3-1	TGTGCCAGCAGCCAAGGGCTAATGAACACTGAAGCTTTCTTT	CASSQGLMNTEAFF
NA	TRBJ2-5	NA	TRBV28	TGTGCCAGCAGTTCTTCAATGACACCTAGAACACAAGAGACCCAGTACTTC	CASSSSMTPRTQETQYF
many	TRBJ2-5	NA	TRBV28	TGTGCCAGCAGTTTATGGAGAGACCAAGAGACCCAGTACTTC	CASSLWRDQETQYF
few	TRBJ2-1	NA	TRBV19	TGTGCCACAGGGGTTGAGCAGTTCTTC	CATGVEQFF
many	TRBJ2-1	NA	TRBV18	TGTGCCAGCTCACCATATAGCGAAAGGGATGAGCAGTTCTTC	CASSPYSERDEQFF
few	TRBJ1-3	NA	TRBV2	TGTGCCAGCTCATCAGGGTATACGGCCTCTGGAAACACCATATATTTT	CASSSGYTASGNTIYF
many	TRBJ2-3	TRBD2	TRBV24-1	TGTGCCACCAGTGACCACCGCGGGAGAGGCACAGATACGCAGTATTTT	CATSDHRGRGTDTQYF
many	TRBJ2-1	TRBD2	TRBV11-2	TGTGCCAGCAGCTTAGGTGGTGCCGGTCTAGCGGGAGGGTGGAAGTTCTTC	CASSLGGAGLAGGWKFF
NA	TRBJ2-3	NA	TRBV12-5	TGTGCTAGTGGCTTGGGTGTTGGTTCAGATACGCAGTATTTT	CASGLGVGSDTQYF
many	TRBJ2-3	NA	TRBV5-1	TGCGCCAGCAGCTTGGACGGGAGCCTCGCAGATACGCAGTATTTT	CASSLDGSLADTQYF
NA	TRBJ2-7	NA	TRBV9	TGTGCCAGCAGCGTAGCTACTGGCTACGAGCAGTACTTC	CASSVATGYEQYF
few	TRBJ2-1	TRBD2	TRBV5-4	TGTGCCAGCAGCCATCTAGCGGGAGGGCCTAACAATGAGCAGTTCTTC	CASSHLAGGPNNEQFF
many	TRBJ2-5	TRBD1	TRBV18	TGTGCCAGCTCTCCGGGACAGCACCAAGAGACCCAGTACTTC	CASSPGQHQETQYF
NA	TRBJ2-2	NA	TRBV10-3	TGTGCCATCAGTGAGACAGGGAACACCGGGGAGCTGTTTTTT	CAISETGNTGELFF
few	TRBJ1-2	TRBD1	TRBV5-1	TGCGCCACCTCCCGACAGGGTTCGGATGGCTACACCTTC	CATSRQGSDGYTF
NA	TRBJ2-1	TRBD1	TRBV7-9	TGTGCCAGCAGTACCGGGACAGGGGACAACAATGAGCAGTTCTTC	CASSTGTGDNNEQFF
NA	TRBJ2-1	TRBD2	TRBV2	TGTGCCAGCAGCGGAGTAGCGGGAGGGCCGTACAATGAGCAGTTCTTC	CASSGVAGGPYNEQFF
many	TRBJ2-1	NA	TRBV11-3	TGTGCCAGCAGCTTGATGTCCTACAATGAGCAGTTCTTC	CASSLMSYNEQFF
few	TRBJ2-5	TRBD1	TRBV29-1	TGCAGCACCCGGACAGGGGAAAAGACCCAGTACTTC	CSTRTGEKTQYF
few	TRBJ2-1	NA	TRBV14	TGTGCCAGCAGCCAAAGACGGGTGACGAACAATGAGCAGTTCTTC	CASSQRRVTNNEQFF
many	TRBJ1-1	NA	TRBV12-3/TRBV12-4	TGTGCCAGCAGCCCACAGGGATGGGCTGAAGCTTTCTTT	CASSPQGWAEAFF
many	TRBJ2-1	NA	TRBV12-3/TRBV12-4	TGTGCCAGCAGAGCTGACAGGCAGCAGTTCTTC	CASRADRQQFF
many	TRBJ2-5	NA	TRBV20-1	TGCAGTGCTAGGGAGGCGACGCATGCGGAGACCCAGTACTTC	CSAREATHAETQYF
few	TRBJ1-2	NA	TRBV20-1	TGCAGCGTTATCCAACAATCCCTGGGCTACACCTTC	CSVIQQSLGYTF
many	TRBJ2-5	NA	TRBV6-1	TGTGCCAGCAGAAAACTAGTGATTGAGACCCAGTACTTC	CASRKLVIETQYF
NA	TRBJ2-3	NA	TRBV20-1	TGCAGTGCTGGCCCAGGGACAAGACAGAATACAGATACGCAGTATTTT	CSAGPGTRQNTDTQYF
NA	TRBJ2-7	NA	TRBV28	TGTGCCAGCAGTTTAACCCCTGGGACCTACGAGCAGTACTTC	CASSLTPGTYEQYF
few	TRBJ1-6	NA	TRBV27	TGTGCCAGCAGCCGGGACATTAATTCACCCCTCCACTTT	CASSRDINSPLHF
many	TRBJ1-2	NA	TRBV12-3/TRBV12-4	TGTGCCAGCAGTCCAACAGGGATTCGGCTAGCTAACTATGGCTACACCTTC	CASSPTGIRLANYGYTF
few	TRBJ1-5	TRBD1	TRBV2	TGTGCCAGTGGTGGGACAGGGGATCAGCCCCAGCATTTT	CASGGTGDQPQHF
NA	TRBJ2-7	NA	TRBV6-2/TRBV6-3	TGTGCCAGCAGGCGAATAGGGGCATCTCGGGAGCAGTACTTC	CASRRIGASREQYF
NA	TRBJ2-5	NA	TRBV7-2	TGTGCCAGCAGCTTAGAGGCTGTACGTAGGATCGGACGGTGGGGGGAGACCCAGTACTTC	CASSLEAVRRIGRWGETQYF
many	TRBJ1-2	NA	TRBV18	TGTGCCAGCTCACGGGAACATGGCTACACCTTC	CASSREHGYTF
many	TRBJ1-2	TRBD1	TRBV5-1	TGCGCCAGCAGCTCGATGACAGGGCCCTATGGCTACACCTTC	CASSSMTGPYGYTF
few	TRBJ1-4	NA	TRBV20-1	TGCAGTGCTAGGGGGAGCGGGGCAACTAATGAAAAACTGTTTTTT	CSARGSGATNEKLFF
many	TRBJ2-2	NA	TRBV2	TGTGCCAGCAGTCAAGGGACTTTAGGTGGGAGTAACGCCGGGGAGCTGTTTTTT	CASSQGTLGGSNAGELFF
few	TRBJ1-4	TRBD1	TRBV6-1	TGTGCCAGCTCTAGATCTGGACAGGGTCGTGAAAAACTGTTTTTT	CASSRSGQGREKLFF
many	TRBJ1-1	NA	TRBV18	TGTGCCAGCTCACCACTAGGAACGGGGACTGAAGCTTTCTTT	CASSPLGTGTEAFF
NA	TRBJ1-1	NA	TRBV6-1	TGTGCCAGCAGGTTACAGGAAAGAGACACTGAAGCTTTCTTT	CASRLQERDTEAFF